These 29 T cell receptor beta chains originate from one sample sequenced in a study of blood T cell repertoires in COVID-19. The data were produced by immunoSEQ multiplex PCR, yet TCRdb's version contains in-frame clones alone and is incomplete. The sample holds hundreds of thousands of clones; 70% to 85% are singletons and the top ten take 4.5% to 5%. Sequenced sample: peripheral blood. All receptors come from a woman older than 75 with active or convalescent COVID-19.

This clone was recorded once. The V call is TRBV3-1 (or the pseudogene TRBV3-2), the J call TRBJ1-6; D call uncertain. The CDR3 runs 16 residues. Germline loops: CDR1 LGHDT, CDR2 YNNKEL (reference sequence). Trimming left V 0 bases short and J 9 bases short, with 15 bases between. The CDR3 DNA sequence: TGTGCCAGCAGCCAAGATTTGGTTGGGCCCCTTTCACCCCTCCACTTT. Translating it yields CASSQDLVGPLSPLHF.

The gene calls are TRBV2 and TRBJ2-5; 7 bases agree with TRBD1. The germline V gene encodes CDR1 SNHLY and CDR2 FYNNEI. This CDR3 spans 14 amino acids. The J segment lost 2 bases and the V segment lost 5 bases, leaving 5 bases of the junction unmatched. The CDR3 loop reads CASSTDRVQETQYF. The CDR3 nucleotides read TGTGCCAGCAGTACCGACAGGGTTCAAGAGACCCAGTACTTC.

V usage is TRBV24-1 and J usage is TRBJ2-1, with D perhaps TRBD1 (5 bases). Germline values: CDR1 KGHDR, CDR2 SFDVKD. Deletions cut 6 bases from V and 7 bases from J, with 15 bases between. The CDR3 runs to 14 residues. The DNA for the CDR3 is TGTGCCACCAGTACAGGTGTGGAACCTAATGAGCAGTTCTTC. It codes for CATSTGVEPNEQFF.

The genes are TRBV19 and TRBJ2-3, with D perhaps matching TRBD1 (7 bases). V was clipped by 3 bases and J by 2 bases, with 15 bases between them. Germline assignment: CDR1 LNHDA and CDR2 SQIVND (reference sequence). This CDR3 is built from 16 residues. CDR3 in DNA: TGTGCCAGTAGTATCCCACAGGGGACTTTCACAGATACGCAGTATTTT. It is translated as CASSIPQGTFTDTQYF.

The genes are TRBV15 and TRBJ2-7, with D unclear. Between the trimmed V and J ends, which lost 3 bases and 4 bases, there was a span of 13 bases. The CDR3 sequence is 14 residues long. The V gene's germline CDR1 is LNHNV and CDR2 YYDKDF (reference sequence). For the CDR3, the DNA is TGTGCCACCAGCAGTGGCGCCCCCGGGTACGAGCAGTACTTC. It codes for CATSSGAPGYEQYF.

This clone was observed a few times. The CDR3 protein is CASSYSADTEAFF. The CDR3 DNA sequence: TGTGCCAGCAGTTACTCGGCAGACACTGAAGCTTTCTTT. This rearrangement joins TRBV6-6 to TRBJ1-1, with D uncertain. Trimming cost V 0 bases and J 3 bases, with 5 bases left between them. The length of the CDR3 is 13 residues. Looked up from germline, CDR1 is MNHNY and CDR2 is SVGAGI (reference sequence).

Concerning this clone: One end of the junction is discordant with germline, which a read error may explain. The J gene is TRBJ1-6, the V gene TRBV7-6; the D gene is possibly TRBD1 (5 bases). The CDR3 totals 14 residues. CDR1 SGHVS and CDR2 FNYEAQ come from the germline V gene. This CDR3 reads CASSVAIRGSPLHF. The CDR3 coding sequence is TGTGCCAGCAGCGTAGCAATTAGGGGTTCACCCCTCCACTTT. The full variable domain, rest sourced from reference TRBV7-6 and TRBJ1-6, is GAGVSQSPRYKVTKRGQDVALRCDPISGHVSLYWYRQALGQGPEFLTYFNYEAQQDKSGLPNDRFSAERPEGSISTLTIQRTEQRDSAMYRCASSVAIRGSPLHFGNGTRLTVT.

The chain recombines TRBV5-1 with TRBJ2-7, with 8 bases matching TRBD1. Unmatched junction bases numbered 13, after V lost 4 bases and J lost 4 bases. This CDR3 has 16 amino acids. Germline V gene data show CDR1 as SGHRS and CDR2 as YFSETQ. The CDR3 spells CASSPSPGTGAYEQYF. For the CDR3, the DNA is TGCGCCAGCAGCCCCTCCCCCGGGACAGGAGCTTACGAGCAGTACTTC.

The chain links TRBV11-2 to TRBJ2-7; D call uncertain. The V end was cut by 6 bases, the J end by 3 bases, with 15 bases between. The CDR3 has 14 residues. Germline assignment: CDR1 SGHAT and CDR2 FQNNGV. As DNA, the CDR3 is TGTGCCAGCAGTCGCCCCGGGTTTTACTACGAGCAGTACTTC. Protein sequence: CASSRPGFYYEQYF.

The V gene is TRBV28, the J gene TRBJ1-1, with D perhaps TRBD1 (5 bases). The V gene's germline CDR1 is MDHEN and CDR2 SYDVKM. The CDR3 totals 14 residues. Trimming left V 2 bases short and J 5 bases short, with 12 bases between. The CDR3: CASSLSQGGTEAFF. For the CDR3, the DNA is TGTGCCAGCAGTTTAAGTCAGGGAGGGACTGAAGCTTTCTTT.

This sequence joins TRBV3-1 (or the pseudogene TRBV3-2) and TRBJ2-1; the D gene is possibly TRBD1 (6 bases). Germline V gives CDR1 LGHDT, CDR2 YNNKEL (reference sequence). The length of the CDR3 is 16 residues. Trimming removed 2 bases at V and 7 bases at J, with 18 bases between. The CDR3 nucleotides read TGTGCCAGCAGCCAACCCGGGACACGTCATTCTAATGAGCAGTTCTTC. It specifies CASSQPGTRHSNEQFF.

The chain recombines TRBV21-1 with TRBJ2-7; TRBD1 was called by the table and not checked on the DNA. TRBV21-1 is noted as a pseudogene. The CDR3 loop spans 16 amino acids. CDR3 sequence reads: CASSKAHRDRGVEQYF. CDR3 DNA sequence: TGTGCCAGCAGCAAAGCCCACCGGGACAGGGGGGTCGAGCAGTACTTC.

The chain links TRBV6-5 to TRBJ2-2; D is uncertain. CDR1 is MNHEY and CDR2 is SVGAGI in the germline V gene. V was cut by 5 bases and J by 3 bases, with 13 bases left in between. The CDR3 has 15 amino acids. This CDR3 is CASSPLNPDTGELFF. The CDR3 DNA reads TGTGCCAGCAGTCCTCTTAACCCGGACACCGGGGAGCTGTTTTTT.

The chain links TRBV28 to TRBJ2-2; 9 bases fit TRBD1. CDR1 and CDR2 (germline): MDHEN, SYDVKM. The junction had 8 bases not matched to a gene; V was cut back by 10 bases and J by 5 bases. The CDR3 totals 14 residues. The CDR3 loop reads CATLQGARTGELFF. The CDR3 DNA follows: TGTGCCACCTTACAGGGGGCTCGGACCGGGGAGCTGTTTTTT.

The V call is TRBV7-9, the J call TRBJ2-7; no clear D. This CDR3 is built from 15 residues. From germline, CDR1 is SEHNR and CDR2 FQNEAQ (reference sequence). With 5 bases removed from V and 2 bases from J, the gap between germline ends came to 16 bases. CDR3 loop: CASSPLTPRPYEQYF. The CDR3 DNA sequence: TGTGCCAGCAGCCCCTTGACACCCAGGCCCTACGAGCAGTACTTC.

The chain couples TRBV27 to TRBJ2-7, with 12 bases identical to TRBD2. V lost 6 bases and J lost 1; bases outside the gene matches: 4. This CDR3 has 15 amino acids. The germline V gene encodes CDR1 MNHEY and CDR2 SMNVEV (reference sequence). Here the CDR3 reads CASRRLAGESYEQYF. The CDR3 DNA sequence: TGTGCCAGCAGACGACTAGCGGGGGAGTCCTACGAGCAGTACTTC.

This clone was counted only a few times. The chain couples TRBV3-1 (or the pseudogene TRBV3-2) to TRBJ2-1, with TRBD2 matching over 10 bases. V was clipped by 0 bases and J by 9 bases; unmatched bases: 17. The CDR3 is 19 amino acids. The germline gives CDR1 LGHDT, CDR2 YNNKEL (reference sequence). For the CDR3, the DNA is TGTGCCAGCAGCCAAGATTTCCCTAGCGGGGGACGGGGGAAAACTGAGCAGTTCTTC. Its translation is CASSQDFPSGGRGKTEQFF.

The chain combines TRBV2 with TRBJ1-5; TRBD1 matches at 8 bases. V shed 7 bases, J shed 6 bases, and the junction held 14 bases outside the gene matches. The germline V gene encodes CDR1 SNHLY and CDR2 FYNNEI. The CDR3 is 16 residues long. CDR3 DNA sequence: TGTGCCAGCAAAAGGACAGGGAAGGGGAAAGGTCAGCCCCAGCATTTT. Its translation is CASKRTGKGKGQPQHF.

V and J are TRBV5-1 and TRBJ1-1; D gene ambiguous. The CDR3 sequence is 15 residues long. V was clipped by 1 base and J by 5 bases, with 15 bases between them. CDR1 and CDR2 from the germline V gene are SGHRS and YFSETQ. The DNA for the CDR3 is TGCGCCAGCAGCTTGTTACCAGTCGGGAATACTGAAGCTTTCTTT. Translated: CASSLLPVGNTEAFF.

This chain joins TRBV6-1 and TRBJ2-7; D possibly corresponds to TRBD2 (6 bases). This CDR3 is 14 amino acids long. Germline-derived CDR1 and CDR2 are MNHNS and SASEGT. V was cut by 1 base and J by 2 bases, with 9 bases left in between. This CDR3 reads CASSEGGAAYEQYF. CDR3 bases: TGTGCCAGCAGTGAAGGCGGGGCAGCCTACGAGCAGTACTTC.

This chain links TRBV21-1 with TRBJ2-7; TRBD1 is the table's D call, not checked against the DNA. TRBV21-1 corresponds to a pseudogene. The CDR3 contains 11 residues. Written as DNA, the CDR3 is TGTGCCAGCAGCCAGGGGGCCGAGCAGTACTTC. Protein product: CASSQGAEQYF.

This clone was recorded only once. The CDR3 nucleotides read TGTGCCAGCAGTGACATAAGGAGCTATGGCTACACCTTC. This translates into CASSDIRSYGYTF. The rearrangement joins TRBV2 to TRBJ1-2; no reliable D call. Trimming shortened V by 3 bases and J by 4 bases, and 9 bases separated the two germline ends. Per germline, CDR1 SNHLY and CDR2 FYNNEI. This CDR3 region has 13 residues.

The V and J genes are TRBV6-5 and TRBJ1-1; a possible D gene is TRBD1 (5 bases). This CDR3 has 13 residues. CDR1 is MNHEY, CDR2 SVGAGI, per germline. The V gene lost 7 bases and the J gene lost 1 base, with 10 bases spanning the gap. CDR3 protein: CASTRGGNTEAFF. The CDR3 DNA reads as TGTGCCAGCACCCGCGGGGGGAACACTGAAGCTTTCTTT.

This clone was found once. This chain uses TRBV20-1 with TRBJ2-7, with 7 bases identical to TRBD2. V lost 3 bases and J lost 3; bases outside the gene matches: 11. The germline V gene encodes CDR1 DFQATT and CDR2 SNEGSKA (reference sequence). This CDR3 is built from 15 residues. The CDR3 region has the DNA TGCAGTGCTAGTGGGGGGACTAACCACATCTACGAGCAGTACTTC. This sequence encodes CSASGGTNHIYEQYF.

The DNA of the CDR3 is TGCGCCAGCAGCGGGACAGCCTCTGGAAACACCATATATTTT. Translation: CASSGTASGNTIYF. The J gene is TRBJ1-3, the V gene TRBV5-1, with 7 bases matching TRBD1. The CDR3 is 14 residues long. V lost 4 bases to trimming and J lost 0 bases; unmatched junction nucleotides: 1. Germline loops: CDR1 SGHRS, CDR2 YFSETQ.

CDR3 region: CASRSGWDTEAFF. CDR3 in DNA: TGTGCCAGCAGATCGGGGTGGGACACTGAAGCTTTCTTT. The chain couples TRBV27 to TRBJ1-1; no firm D call. The ends were cut back, 6 bases at V and 3 bases at J, with 11 bases in the middle. Germline lookup yields CDR1 MNHEY and CDR2 SMNVEV (reference sequence). The length of the CDR3 is 13 residues.

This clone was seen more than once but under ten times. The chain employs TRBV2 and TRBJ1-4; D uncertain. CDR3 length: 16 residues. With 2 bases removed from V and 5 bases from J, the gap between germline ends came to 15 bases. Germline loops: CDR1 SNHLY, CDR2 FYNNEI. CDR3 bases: TGTGCCAGCAGTGAATTAGGTAGTCAGACAAATGAAAAACTGTTTTTT. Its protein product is CASSELGSQTNEKLFF. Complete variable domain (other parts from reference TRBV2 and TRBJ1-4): EPEVTQTPSHQVTQMGQEVILRCVPISNHLYFYWYRQILGQKVEFLVSFYNNEISEKSEIFDDQFSVERPDGSNFTLKIRSTKLEDSAMYFCASSELGSQTNEKLFFGSGTQLSVL.

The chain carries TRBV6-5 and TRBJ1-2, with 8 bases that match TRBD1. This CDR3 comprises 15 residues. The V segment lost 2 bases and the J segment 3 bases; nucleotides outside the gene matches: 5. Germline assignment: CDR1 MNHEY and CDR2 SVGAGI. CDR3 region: CASSYTAGGDYGYTF. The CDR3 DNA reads TGTGCCAGCAGTTACACCGCAGGGGGCGACTATGGCTACACCTTC.

CDR3 region: CASSPGLANTEAFF. The CDR3 bases are TGTGCCAGCAGCCCGGGACTAGCGAACACTGAAGCTTTCTTT. The V call is TRBV3-1 (or the pseudogene TRBV3-2), the J call TRBJ1-1, with TRBD1 as a possible D gene (5 bases). CDR1 is LGHDT, CDR2 YNNKEL, per germline (reference sequence). The CDR3 runs 14 residues. With 4 bases removed from V and 1 base from J, the gap between germline ends came to 10 bases.